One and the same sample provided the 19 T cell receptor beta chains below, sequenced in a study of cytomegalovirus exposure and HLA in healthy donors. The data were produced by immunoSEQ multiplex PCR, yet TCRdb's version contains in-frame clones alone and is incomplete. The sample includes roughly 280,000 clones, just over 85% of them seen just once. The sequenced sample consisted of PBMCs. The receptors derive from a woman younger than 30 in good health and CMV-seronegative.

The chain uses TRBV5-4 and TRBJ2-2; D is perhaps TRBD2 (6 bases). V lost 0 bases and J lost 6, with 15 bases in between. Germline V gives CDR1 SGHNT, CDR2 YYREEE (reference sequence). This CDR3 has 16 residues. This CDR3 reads CASSLDGGARAGELFF. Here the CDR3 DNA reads TGTGCCAGCAGCTTGGACGGAGGGGCGAGGGCCGGGGAGCTGTTTTTT.

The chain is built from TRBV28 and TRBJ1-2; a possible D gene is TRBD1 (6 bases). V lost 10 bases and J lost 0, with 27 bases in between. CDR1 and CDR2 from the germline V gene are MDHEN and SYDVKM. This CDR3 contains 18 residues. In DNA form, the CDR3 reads TGTGCCACCCGTAGATTCAGGGAGAAGGGGGTGGCTAACTATGGCTACACCTTC. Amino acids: CATRRFREKGVANYGYTF.

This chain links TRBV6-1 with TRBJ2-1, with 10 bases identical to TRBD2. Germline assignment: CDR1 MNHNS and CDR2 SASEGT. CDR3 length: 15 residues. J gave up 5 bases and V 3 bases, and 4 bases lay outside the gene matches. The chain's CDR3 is CASSEWTSGDNEQFF. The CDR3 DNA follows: TGTGCCAGCAGTGAGTGGACTAGCGGCGACAATGAGCAGTTCTTC.

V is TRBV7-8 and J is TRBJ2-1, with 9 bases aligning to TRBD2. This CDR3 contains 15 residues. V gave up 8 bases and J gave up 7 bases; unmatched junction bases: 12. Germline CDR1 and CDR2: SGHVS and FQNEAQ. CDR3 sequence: CASFGSGGSSNEQFF. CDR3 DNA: TGTGCCAGCTTTGGGAGCGGGGGGTCTTCGAATGAGCAGTTCTTC.

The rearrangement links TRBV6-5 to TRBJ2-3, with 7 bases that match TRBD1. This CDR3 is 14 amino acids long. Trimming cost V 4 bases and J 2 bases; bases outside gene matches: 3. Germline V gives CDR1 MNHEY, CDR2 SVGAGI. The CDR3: CASSSGQTTDTQYF. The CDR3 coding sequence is TGTGCCAGCAGTTCGGGACAGACCACAGATACGCAGTATTTT.

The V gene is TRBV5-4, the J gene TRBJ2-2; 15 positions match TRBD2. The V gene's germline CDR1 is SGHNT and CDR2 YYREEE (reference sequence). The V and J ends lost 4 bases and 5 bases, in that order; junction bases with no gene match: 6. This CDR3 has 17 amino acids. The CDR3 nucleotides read TGTGCCAGCAGCAGGTCGGGACTAGCGGGGGGTACCGGGGAGCTGTTTTTT. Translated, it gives CASSRSGLAGGTGELFF.

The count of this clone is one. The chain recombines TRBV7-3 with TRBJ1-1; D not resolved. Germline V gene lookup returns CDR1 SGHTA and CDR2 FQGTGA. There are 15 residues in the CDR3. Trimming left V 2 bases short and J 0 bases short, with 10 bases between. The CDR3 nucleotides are TGTGCCAGCAGCTTATACAGCAGCATGAACACTGAAGCTTTCTTT. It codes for CASSLYSSMNTEAFF.

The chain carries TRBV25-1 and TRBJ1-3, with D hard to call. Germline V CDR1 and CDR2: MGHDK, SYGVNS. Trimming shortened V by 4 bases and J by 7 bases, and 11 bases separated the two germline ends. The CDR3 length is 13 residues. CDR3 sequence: CASSVGSMNTIYF. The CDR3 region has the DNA TGTGCCAGCAGTGTTGGGAGTATGAACACCATATATTTT.

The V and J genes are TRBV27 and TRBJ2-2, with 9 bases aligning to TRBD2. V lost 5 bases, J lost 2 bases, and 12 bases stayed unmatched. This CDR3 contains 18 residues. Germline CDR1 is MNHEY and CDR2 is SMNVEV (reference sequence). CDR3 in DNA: TGTGCCAGCAGTCTATGGGTTAGCGGGGGCCAAAACACCGGGGAGCTGTTTTTT. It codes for CASSLWVSGGQNTGELFF.

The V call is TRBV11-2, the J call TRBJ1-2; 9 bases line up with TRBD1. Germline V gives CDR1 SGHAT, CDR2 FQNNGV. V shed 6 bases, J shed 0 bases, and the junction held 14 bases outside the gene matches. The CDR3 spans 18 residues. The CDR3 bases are TGTGCCAGCAGACAACTAGCGACAGGGGGATTAGCTAACTATGGCTACACCTTC. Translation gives CASRQLATGGLANYGYTF. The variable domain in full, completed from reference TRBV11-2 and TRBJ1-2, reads EAGVAQSPRYKIIEKRQSVAFWCNPISGHATLYWYQQILGQGPKLLIQFQNNGVVDDSQLPKDRFSAERLKGVDSTLKIQPAKLEDSAVYLCASRQLATGGLANYGYTFGSGTRLTVV.

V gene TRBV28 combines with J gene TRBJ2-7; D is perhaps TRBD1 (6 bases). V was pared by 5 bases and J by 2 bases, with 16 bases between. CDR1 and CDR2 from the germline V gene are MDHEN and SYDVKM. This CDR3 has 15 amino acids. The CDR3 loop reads CASSPHRERPYEQYF. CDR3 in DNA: TGTGCCAGCAGTCCCCACAGGGAGAGGCCCTACGAGCAGTACTTC.

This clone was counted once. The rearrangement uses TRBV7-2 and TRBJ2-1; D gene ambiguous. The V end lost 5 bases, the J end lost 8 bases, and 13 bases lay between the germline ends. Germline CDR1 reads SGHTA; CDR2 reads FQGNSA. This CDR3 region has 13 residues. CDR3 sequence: CASSPTSVHEQFF. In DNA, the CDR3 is TGTGCCAGCAGCCCCACCTCGGTCCATGAGCAGTTCTTC.

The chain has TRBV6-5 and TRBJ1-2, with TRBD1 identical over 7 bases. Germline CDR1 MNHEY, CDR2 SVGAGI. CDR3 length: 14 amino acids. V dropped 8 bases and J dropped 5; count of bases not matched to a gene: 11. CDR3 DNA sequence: TGTGCCAGCGGACCGGCCACAGGGGAATATGGCTACACCTTC. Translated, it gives CASGPATGEYGYTF.

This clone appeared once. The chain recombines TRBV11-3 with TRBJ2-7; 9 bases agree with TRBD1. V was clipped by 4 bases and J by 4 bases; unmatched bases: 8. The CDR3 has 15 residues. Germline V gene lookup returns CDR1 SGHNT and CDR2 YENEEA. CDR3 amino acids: CASSYPGQGSYEQYF. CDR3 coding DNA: TGTGCCAGCAGCTATCCGGGACAGGGCTCGTACGAGCAGTACTTC.

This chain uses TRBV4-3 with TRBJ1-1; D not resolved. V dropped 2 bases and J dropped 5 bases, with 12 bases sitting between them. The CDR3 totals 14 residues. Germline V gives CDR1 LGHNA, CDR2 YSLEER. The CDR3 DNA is TGCGCCAGCAGCCAACCCTTACTGTGGACTGAAGCTTTCTTT. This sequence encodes CASSQPLLWTEAFF.

The CDR3 reads CAWRIGGADYYGYTF. In nucleotides, the CDR3 is TGTGCCTGGAGAATAGGGGGGGCGGATTACTATGGCTACACCTTC. The rearrangement uses TRBV30 and TRBJ1-2; D is possibly TRBD1 (6 bases). The CDR3 spans 15 residues. The germline V gene has CDR1 GTSNPN and CDR2 SVGIG (reference sequence). V was clipped by 3 bases and J by 3 bases, with 17 bases between them.

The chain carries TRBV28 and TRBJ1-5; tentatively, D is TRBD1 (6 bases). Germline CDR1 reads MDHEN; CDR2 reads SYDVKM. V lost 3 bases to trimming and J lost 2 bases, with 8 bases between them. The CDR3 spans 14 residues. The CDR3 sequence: CASSFQGRNQPQHF. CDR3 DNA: TGTGCCAGCAGTTTCCAGGGGCGCAATCAGCCCCAGCATTTT.

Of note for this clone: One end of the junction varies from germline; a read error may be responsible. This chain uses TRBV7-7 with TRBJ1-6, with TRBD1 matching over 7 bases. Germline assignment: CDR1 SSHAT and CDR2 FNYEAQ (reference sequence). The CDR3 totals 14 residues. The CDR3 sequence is CASSLRQGDSPLHF. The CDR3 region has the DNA TGTGCTAGCAGCTTAAGACAGGGAGACTCACCCCTCCACTTT.

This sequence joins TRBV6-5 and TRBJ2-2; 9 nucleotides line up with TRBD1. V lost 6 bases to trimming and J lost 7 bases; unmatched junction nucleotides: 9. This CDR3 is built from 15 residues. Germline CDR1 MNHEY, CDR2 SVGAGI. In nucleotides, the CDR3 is TGTGCCAGCAGACGAGTGGGACAGGGCGGCGGGGAGCTGTTTTTT. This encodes CASRRVGQGGGELFF.